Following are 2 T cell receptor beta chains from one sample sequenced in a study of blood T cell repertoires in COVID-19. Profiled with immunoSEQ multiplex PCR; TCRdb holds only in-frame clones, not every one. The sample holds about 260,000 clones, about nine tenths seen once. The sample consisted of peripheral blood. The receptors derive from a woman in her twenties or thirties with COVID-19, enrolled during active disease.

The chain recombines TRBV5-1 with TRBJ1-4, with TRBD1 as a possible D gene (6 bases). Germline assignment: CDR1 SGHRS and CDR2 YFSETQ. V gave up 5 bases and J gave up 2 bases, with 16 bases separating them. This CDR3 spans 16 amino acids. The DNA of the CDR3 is TGCGCCAGCAGGACAACAGGGCTTTCGACTAATGAAAAACTGTTTTTT. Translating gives CASRTTGLSTNEKLFF.

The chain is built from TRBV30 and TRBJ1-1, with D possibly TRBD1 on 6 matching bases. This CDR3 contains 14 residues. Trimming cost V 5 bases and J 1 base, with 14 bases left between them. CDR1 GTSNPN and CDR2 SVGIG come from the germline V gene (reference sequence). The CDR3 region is CAWDPGDQNTEAFF. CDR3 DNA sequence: TGTGCCTGGGACCCAGGGGACCAGAACACTGAAGCTTTCTTT.